These T cell receptor beta chains were read from a single sample in a study of T-cell memory formation after mild COVID-19. TCRdb itself ran the 5' RACE reads through MiXCR, one entry per CDR3 protein. The data contain about 430,000 distinct CDR3 sequences, 20% to 25% of them singletons. The sequenced material came from PBMCs or a T cell subset sorted from them (not recorded which). These receptors all stem from an adult woman who had mild COVID-19 (a few samples of this study predate the infection). Cell type and time point are not known. Both conserved end residues are part of each CDR3. The D gene is left open where the match is weak. Not all rows give a size; the values are once, few, many and, for expanded clones, a class.

J,size,D,V,DNA,CDR3
TRBJ1-2,many,TRBD1,TRBV28,TGTGCCAGCAGCCCGGGGACAGGGGGCGGACTTTATGGCTACACCTTC,CASSPGTGGGLYGYTF
TRBJ1-6,NA,TRBD1,TRBV6-1,TGTGCCAGCAGCCGACAGGGGTGGTCACCCCTCCACTTT,CASSRQGWSPLHF
TRBJ1-4,NA,NA,TRBV12-3/TRBV12-4,TGTGCCAGCAGAGTCGGTTCCGTTCGTGGAACTAATGAAAAACTGTTTTTT,CASRVGSVRGTNEKLFF
TRBJ2-3,few,NA,TRBV12-3/TRBV12-4,TGTGCCAGCAGTTTAAAGGGTGCTGGGGGGGCCCCAGATACGCAGTATTTT,CASSLKGAGGAPDTQYF
TRBJ2-7,few,NA,TRBV5-1,TGCGCCAGCAGCTTGGCAGGGCAAGTCTACTACGAGCAGTACTTC,CASSLAGQVYYEQYF
TRBJ2-3,few,TRBD2,TRBV4-1,TGCGCCAGCAGCCACCCTGGGAGCGGGGGGGTTGATACGCAGTATTTT,CASSHPGSGGVDTQYF
TRBJ2-3,NA,NA,TRBV9,TGTGCCAGCAGCCCCCGGGCCGCTACTAGCACAGATACGCAGTATTTT,CASSPRAATSTDTQYF
TRBJ2-1,NA,NA,TRBV7-2,TGTGCCAGCATTACAAGCAGGGGGAGGACCAATGAGCAGTTCTTC,CASITSRGRTNEQFF
TRBJ2-1,NA,TRBD2,TRBV12-3/TRBV12-4,TGTGCCAGCAGTGGTTGGACTAGCGGGAGTGAAAATGAGCAGTTCTTC,CASSGWTSGSENEQFF
TRBJ2-2,few,NA,TRBV30,TGTGCCTGGAGTGTACGGGACTTGAACACCGGGGAGCTGTTTTTT,CAWSVRDLNTGELFF
TRBJ2-3,few,NA,TRBV10-3,TGTGCCATCAGTGAGTCAGGAGGGGATACGCAGTATTTT,CAISESGGDTQYF
TRBJ2-1,few,NA,TRBV9,TGTGCCAGCAGCCCCCGAGTGGGGGGCTTCAACAATGAGCAGTTCTTC,CASSPRVGGFNNEQFF
TRBJ2-7,NA,TRBD2,TRBV20-1,TGCAGTGCGGCCGGCGGGACTAGCGGCTACGAGCAGTACTTC,CSAAGGTSGYEQYF
TRBJ2-7,once,TRBD1,TRBV30,TGTGCCTGGCAGGGGGCCGTCTACGAGCAGTACTTC,CAWQGAVYEQYF
TRBJ2-3,NA,NA,TRBV5-6,TGTGCCAGCAGCGACTTGAGGGGCACAGATACGCAGTATTTT,CASSDLRGTDTQYF
TRBJ2-7,few,NA,TRBV4-2,TGTGCCAGCAGCCAAGGGACTATCTCCTACGAGCAGTACTTC,CASSQGTISYEQYF
TRBJ2-5,few,NA,TRBV29-1,TGCAGCGTTGGGGAGGACTCACGGGGGACCCAGTACTTC,CSVGEDSRGTQYF
TRBJ2-1,few,NA,TRBV11-2,TGTGCCAGCAGCCCTAGGGGGAGAGGAAACAATGAGCAGTTCTTC,CASSPRGRGNNEQFF
TRBJ2-7,NA,TRBD2,TRBV6-6,TGTGCCAGCAGTTACTGGTCAGCGGGGAATCCCTACGAGCAGTACTTC,CASSYWSAGNPYEQYF
TRBJ2-7,few,NA,TRBV27,TGTGCCAGCAGTTTACCGACCGGCGAGCAGTACTTC,CASSLPTGEQYF
TRBJ2-1,NA,TRBD2,TRBV9,TGTGCCAGCAGCGTAGGTAGCGGGACATACAATGAGCAGTTCTTC,CASSVGSGTYNEQFF
TRBJ2-7,few,NA,TRBV12-3/TRBV12-4,TGTGCCAGCAGTACCGGTCCCACTCCCGACGAGCAGTACTTC,CASSTGPTPDEQYF
TRBJ2-7,NA,NA,TRBV7-9,TGTGCCAGCAGCCCCTTGTGGGGGTCTCCCTACGAGCAGTACTTC,CASSPLWGSPYEQYF
TRBJ1-2,few,NA,TRBV9,TGTGCCAGCAGCGTAGTTCCGACAGAAATCTATGGCTACACCTTC,CASSVVPTEIYGYTF
TRBJ2-2,NA,NA,TRBV27,TGTGCCAGCAGTTTCGCAGGGGGGTCTTCCACCGGGGAGCTGTTTTTT,CASSFAGGSSTGELFF
TRBJ2-3,few,TRBD1,TRBV20-1,TGCAGTGCCGAAAATCGACAGGGCCTCACAGATACGCAGTATTTT,CSAENRQGLTDTQYF
TRBJ2-7,NA,NA,TRBV6-5,TGTGCCAGCAGTGCTTTGGGACGGAAAAACTACGAGCAGTACTTC,CASSALGRKNYEQYF
TRBJ2-1,NA,TRBD1,TRBV20-1,TGCAGTGCTAGAGATCCAGGAGGGGACAGGGGGCACAATGAGCAGTTCTTC,CSARDPGGDRGHNEQFF
TRBJ2-2,NA,NA,TRBV12-3/TRBV12-4,TGTGCCAGCAGTTTAGGGACCCGGGGGCGTACCGGGGAGCTGTTTTTT,CASSLGTRGRTGELFF
TRBJ2-5,NA,TRBD1,TRBV5-1,TGCGCCAGCAGCCGAAAAGACAGGGAGGAGACCCAGTACTTC,CASSRKDREETQYF
TRBJ2-1,few,NA,TRBV29-1,TGCAGCGTTGAAGAGATCGTTAATGAGCAGTTCTTC,CSVEEIVNEQFF
TRBJ2-7,NA,TRBD2,TRBV7-9,TGTGCCAGCAGCTTAGGTGGACTAGCGGGGGGCCCCTACGAGCAGTACTTC,CASSLGGLAGGPYEQYF
TRBJ1-1,few,TRBD1,TRBV12-3/TRBV12-4,TGTGCCAGCAGGCCGGGACAGGGGTTTAACACTGAAGCTTTCTTT,CASRPGQGFNTEAFF
TRBJ2-1,few,NA,TRBV20-1,TGCAGTGCTAGAGAGGTAGCGGTTTACTCCTACAATGAGCAGTTCTTC,CSAREVAVYSYNEQFF
TRBJ2-7,NA,TRBD1,TRBV7-9,TGTGCCAGCAGCTTACGCCCCGTAAATCGACAGGGGTGGGTCTACGAGCAGTACTTC,CASSLRPVNRQGWVYEQYF
TRBJ2-6,few,NA,TRBV5-4,TGTGCCAGCAGCCGAAGGGCAGATTCCTCTGGGGCCAACGTCCTGACTTTC,CASSRRADSSGANVLTF
TRBJ2-5,once,NA,TRBV12-5,TGTGCTAGTGGCCCCGATGGGAACCGGGAGACCCAGTACTTC,CASGPDGNRETQYF
TRBJ2-1,NA,NA,TRBV7-9,TGTGCCAGCAGCACCCGGACGGACTCAATTGGGGAGCAGTTCTTC,CASSTRTDSIGEQFF
TRBJ2-7,few,NA,TRBV12-3/TRBV12-4,TGTGCCAGCAGCCCTTCCGGGACCAACACCTACGAGCAGTACTTC,CASSPSGTNTYEQYF
TRBJ1-5,few,NA,TRBV4-1,TGCGCCAGCAGCTCAGGGGCAAGCAATCAGCCCCAGCATTTT,CASSSGASNQPQHF
TRBJ2-1,few,NA,TRBV7-6,TGTGCCAGCAGCTTTAACTCCGCCTGGAATGAGCAGTTCTTC,CASSFNSAWNEQFF
TRBJ1-1,many,NA,TRBV5-1,TGCGCCAGCAGCGGGCCTCATACAGGGTCACACACTGAAGCTTTCTTT,CASSGPHTGSHTEAFF
TRBJ1-1,few,NA,TRBV5-6,TGTGCCAGCAGCTCAAGGGCCGGGACGGACCTCGGGAACACTGAAGCTTTCTTT,CASSSRAGTDLGNTEAFF
TRBJ2-2,few,NA,TRBV6-5,TGTGCCAGCAGTCCCTACCCTCAGGCTACACCGGGGCCGCTGTTTTTT,CASSPYPQATPGPLFF
TRBJ2-2,NA,NA,TRBV29-1,TGCAGCGCCAAAGGGGACCCCGGGGAGCTGTTTTTT,CSAKGDPGELFF
TRBJ2-3,NA,TRBD1,TRBV4-1,TGCGCCAGCAGCCAGAGCCCGGGACAGGGGGCGGAAGGGCAGTATTTT,CASSQSPGQGAEGQYF
TRBJ1-2,NA,NA,TRBV27,TGTGCCAGCAGTTCACAAGCAGGTTCCTATGGCTACACCTTC,CASSSQAGSYGYTF